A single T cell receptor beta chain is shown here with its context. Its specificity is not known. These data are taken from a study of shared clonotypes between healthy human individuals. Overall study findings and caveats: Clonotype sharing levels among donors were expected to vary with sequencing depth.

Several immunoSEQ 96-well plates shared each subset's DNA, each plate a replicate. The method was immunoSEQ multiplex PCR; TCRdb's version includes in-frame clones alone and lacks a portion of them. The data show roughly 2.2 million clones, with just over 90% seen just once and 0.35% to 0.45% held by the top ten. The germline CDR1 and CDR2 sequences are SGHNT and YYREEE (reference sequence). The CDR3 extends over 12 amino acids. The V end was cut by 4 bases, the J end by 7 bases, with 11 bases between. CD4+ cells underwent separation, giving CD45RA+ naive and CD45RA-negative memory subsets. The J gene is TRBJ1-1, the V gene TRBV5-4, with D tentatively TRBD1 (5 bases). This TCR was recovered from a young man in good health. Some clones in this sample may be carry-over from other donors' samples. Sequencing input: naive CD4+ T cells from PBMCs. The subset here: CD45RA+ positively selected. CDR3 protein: CASSLPDSEAFF. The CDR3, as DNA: TGTGCCAGCAGCCTACCAGACAGTGAAGCTTTCTTT.